The clone carrying this T cell receptor beta chain was recorded a few times. The entry originates in a study of radiotherapy plus CTLA-4 blockade in lung cancer. Ipilimumab CTLA-4 blockade and focal radiation were given to patients with chemo-refractory metastatic non-small-cell lung cancer. Assay: immunoSEQ multiplex PCR; the TCRdb copy retains only in-frame clones and omits some. Of under 90,000 clones in the sample, roughly 70% were seen once. Material: peripheral blood, obtained from a patient treated with radiotherapy plus ipilimumab. The source of this sequence is a human donor with non-small cell lung cancer that progressed on radiotherapy plus ipilimumab.

CDR3 amino acids: CASSASGGSTDTQYF. The CDR3 coding sequence is TGTGCCAGCAGCGCGAGCGGGGGAAGCACAGATACGCAGTATTTT. The genes are TRBV9 and TRBJ2-3, with 8 nucleotides matching TRBD2. The germline V gene has CDR1 SGDLS and CDR2 YYNGEE. Trimming at V came to 3 bases and at J to 0 bases, leaving 3 bases not matched to a gene. The CDR3 has 15 amino acids.